The 21 T cell receptor beta chains below all came from one sample that was sequenced in a study of CD8 T cells in Susac syndrome (dated by TCRdb to the late 2010s). Preparation of the library involved the immunoSEQ multiplex PCR assay. RNA was extracted with the RNeasy kit and 0.5 to 1 ug was reverse transcribed using random hexamers. TCRdb ran its own pipeline on the public reads, namely fastp trimming at Q25 and MiXCR clone calling, and kept in-frame beta chains. Rows are combined by CDR3 protein, so each entry shows the most common genes and DNA. This sample lists fewer than 85,000 distinct CDR3 sequences; over 85% were detected once. Roughly 0.39% of the sample is taken by the ten largest. The material sequenced was CD8+ T cells from PBMCs. The receptors shown here come from a human donor with multiple sclerosis.

The chain uses TRBV4-1 and TRBJ2-7; 8 bases match TRBD1. Losses at the gene ends were 1 base for V and 2 bases for J; bases not matched to a gene: 4. This CDR3 has 15 residues. Germline CDR1 reads MGHRA; CDR2 reads YSYEKL. CDR3 amino acids: CASSQGPQGAYEQYF. CDR3 coding DNA: TGCGCCAGCAGCCAAGGGCCACAGGGGGCCTACGAGCAGTACTTC.

The rearrangement joins TRBV9 to TRBJ1-1; no clear D gene. V dropped 3 bases and J dropped 5 bases, with 20 bases sitting between them. Germline assignment: CDR1 SGDLS and CDR2 YYNGEE. The CDR3 is 16 residues long. The CDR3 is CASSGGLGWGGTEAFF. In DNA, the CDR3 is TGTGCCAGCAGCGGTGGTCTAGGCTGGGGAGGGACTGAAGCTTTCTTT.

The J gene is TRBJ1-2, the V gene TRBV24-1, with D perhaps TRBD1 (5 bases). CDR3 length equals 15 residues. The germline V and J ends were trimmed by 2 bases and 2 bases, with 11 bases remaining between them. CDR1 is KGHDR and CDR2 is SFDVKD in the germline V gene. CDR3 sequence (DNA): TGTGCCACCAGTGATTCAAGGACACCGAACTATGGCTACACCTTC. As protein: CATSDSRTPNYGYTF.

V usage is TRBV20-1 and J usage is TRBJ2-7; 9 nucleotides line up with TRBD2. The CDR3 spans 15 residues. Germline CDR1 and CDR2: DFQATT and SNEGSKA (reference sequence). The V segment lost 0 bases and the J segment 5 bases; nucleotides outside the gene matches: 8. The CDR3 is CSARDLIAGDNEQYF. The CDR3 DNA follows: TGCAGTGCTAGAGATCTCATAGCGGGAGACAACGAGCAGTACTTC.

This clonotype was detected only once. The chain links TRBV20-1 to TRBJ2-7; no clear D. This CDR3 has 14 amino acids. Trimming removed 3 bases from V and 2 bases from J, with 14 bases in between. Per germline, CDR1 DFQATT and CDR2 SNEGSKA (reference sequence). CDR3 nucleotides: TGCAGTGCTAGGGGTCAGACACTTCCCTACGAGCAGTACTTC. It codes for CSARGQTLPYEQYF.

This chain joins TRBV30 and TRBJ1-5; D unresolved. The germline V gene encodes CDR1 GTSNPN and CDR2 SVGIG (reference sequence). Trimming removed 0 bases from V and 7 bases from J, with 13 bases in between. The CDR3 contains 14 residues. The CDR3 DNA reads TGTGCCTGGAGTGTATTTGAGGGTTACCAGCCCCAGCATTTT. This encodes CAWSVFEGYQPQHF.

The rearrangement joins TRBV27 to TRBJ2-4, with 10 nucleotides matching TRBD1. Unmatched junction bases numbered 5, after V lost 4 bases and J lost 2 bases. In germline, CDR1 is MNHEY, CDR2 SMNVEV (reference sequence). The CDR3 extends over 16 amino acids. CDR3 bases: TGTGCCAGCAGTTGGGGACAGGGGTCGACCAAAAACATTCAGTACTTC. This encodes CASSWGQGSTKNIQYF.

J is TRBJ2-1 and V is TRBV27, with TRBD2 matching 7 bases. There are 17 residues in the CDR3. Trimming removed 9 bases from V and 0 bases from J; junction bases left unmatched: 14. Germline V gene lookup returns CDR1 MNHEY and CDR2 SMNVEV (reference sequence). The CDR3 sequence: CASRGAGEASSYNEQFF. The CDR3 coding sequence is TGTGCCAGTCGCGGGGCGGGAGAGGCGAGCTCCTACAATGAGCAGTTCTTC.

The chain couples TRBV24-1 to TRBJ2-1; TRBD1 matches 7 bases. The CDR3 has 13 residues. From germline, CDR1 is KGHDR and CDR2 SFDVKD. V lost 3 bases to trimming and J lost 8 bases; unmatched junction nucleotides: 3. CDR3 sequence reads: CATSDDRVHEQFF. CDR3 bases: TGTGCCACCAGTGATGACAGGGTCCATGAGCAGTTCTTC.

The chain recombines TRBV29-1 with TRBJ2-7; no definite D call. In germline, CDR1 is SQVTM, CDR2 ANQGSEA. This CDR3 is built from 12 residues. V was trimmed by 4 bases and J by 5 bases, leaving 12 bases between them. The CDR3 loop is CSVGLGFNEQYF. The DNA for the CDR3 is TGCAGCGTTGGTCTGGGTTTCAACGAGCAGTACTTC.

The chain links TRBV6-2 or TRBV6-3 to TRBJ2-1, with no clear D. This CDR3 has 14 residues. Germline CDR1 is MNHEY and CDR2 is SVGEGT. The V gene lost 0 bases and the J gene lost 3 bases, with 6 bases spanning the gap. In DNA, the CDR3 is TGTGCCAGCAGTTACTCGGGCGGCTACAATGAGCAGTTCTTC. This encodes CASSYSGGYNEQFF.

The gene calls are TRBV29-1 and TRBJ1-1; D gene unclear. The germline gives CDR1 SQVTM, CDR2 ANQGSEA. With 7 bases removed from V and 3 bases from J, the gap between germline ends came to 12 bases. The CDR3 extends over 12 amino acids. The CDR3 region is CSALHIDTEAFF. CDR3 DNA sequence: TGCAGCGCACTCCACATCGACACTGAAGCTTTCTTT. Together with reference TRBV29-1 and TRBJ1-1, the CDR3 gives the full variable domain: SAVISQKPSRDICQRGTSLTIQCQVDSQVTMMFWYRQQPGQSLTLIATANQGSEATYESGFVIDKFPISRPNLTFSTLTVSNMSPEDSSIYLCSALHIDTEAFFGQGTRLTVV.

This chain joins TRBV2 and TRBJ2-7; the match to TRBD1 covers 7 bases. CDR1 is SNHLY and CDR2 is FYNNEI in the germline V gene. V gave up 9 bases and J gave up 2 bases; unmatched junction bases: 7. This CDR3 is 13 amino acids long. As DNA, the CDR3 is TGTGCCAGAAGACAGGGAACCACCTACGAGCAGTACTTC. It is translated as CARRQGTTYEQYF.

The chain links TRBV27 to TRBJ1-2; D is unresolved. Trimming pared 4 bases from V and 3 bases from J, leaving 12 bases between. This CDR3 spans 14 amino acids. CDR1 MNHEY and CDR2 SMNVEV come from the germline V gene (reference sequence). This CDR3 reads CASSSSKGYYGYTF. CDR3 DNA sequence: TGTGCCAGCAGTTCCTCTAAAGGATACTATGGCTACACCTTC.

The CDR3 here is CASSEALAGGYEQYF. CDR3 nucleotides: TGTGCCAGCAGTGAAGCTCTAGCGGGGGGGTACGAGCAGTACTTC. V gene TRBV2 combines with J gene TRBJ2-7; TRBD2 matches at 12 bases. Per the germline V gene, CDR1 is SNHLY and CDR2 is FYNNEI. After removal of 0 bases from V and 4 bases from J, the junction contained 1 base not matched to a gene. This CDR3 has 15 amino acids.

This clonotype was seen once. The chain employs TRBV19 and TRBJ1-1; 8 nucleotides line up with TRBD1. Per the germline V gene, CDR1 is LNHDA and CDR2 is SQIVND (reference sequence). This CDR3 comprises 15 residues. With V trimmed by 7 bases and J by 5 bases, 12 bases remained unmatched. CDR3 DNA: TGTGCCAGTATGTCCTTGTCAGGGGGCAGGACTGAAGCTTTCTTT. Protein sequence: CASMSLSGGRTEAFF.

The V gene is TRBV4-3, the J gene TRBJ2-7; no firm D call. Trimming left V 4 bases short and J 0 bases short, with 10 bases between. This CDR3 is 14 amino acids long. CDR1 is LGHNA, CDR2 YSLEER, per germline. CDR3 nucleotides: TGCGCCAGCAGCCTGGGCACCCTCTCCTACGAGCAGTACTTC. Its protein product is CASSLGTLSYEQYF.

This chain uses TRBV27 with TRBJ1-4; TRBD1 aligns across 8 bases. J was trimmed by 5 bases and V by 6 bases; bases with no gene match: 14. Per the germline V gene, CDR1 is MNHEY and CDR2 is SMNVEV (reference sequence). The CDR3 runs 17 residues. The CDR3 nucleotides are TGTGCCAGCAGGCCCGCAGGGGGCCCGGTTGAAAATGAAAAACTGTTTTTT. Its protein product is CASRPAGGPVENEKLFF.

The V and J genes are TRBV29-1 and TRBJ2-7; D ambiguous. Germline CDR1 SQVTM, CDR2 ANQGSEA. The CDR3 consists of 13 residues. The ends were cut back, 1 base at V and 1 base at J, with 8 bases in the middle. In nucleotides, the CDR3 is TGCAGCGTTGAAGTGGCCAGATCCTACGAGCAGTACTTC. It specifies CSVEVARSYEQYF.

This chain connects TRBV2 to TRBJ2-5; 7 bases map to TRBD2. Per germline, CDR1 SNHLY and CDR2 FYNNEI. Losses at the gene ends were 5 bases for V and 2 bases for J; bases not matched to a gene: 5. CDR3 length equals 14 residues. The CDR3 DNA is TGTGCCAGCAGTAGCGGGACCCTTCAAGAGACCCAGTACTTC. Its protein product is CASSSGTLQETQYF.

The chain recombines TRBV10-3 with TRBJ1-1; D not certain. Germline lookup yields CDR1 ENHRY and CDR2 SYGVKD. The CDR3 extends over 17 amino acids. V was trimmed by 0 bases and J by 0 bases, leaving 14 bases between them. CDR3 nucleotide sequence: TGTGCCATCAGTGAGTCGACTGGCAGGCCCATGAACACTGAAGCTTTCTTT. Its translation: CAISESTGRPMNTEAFF.